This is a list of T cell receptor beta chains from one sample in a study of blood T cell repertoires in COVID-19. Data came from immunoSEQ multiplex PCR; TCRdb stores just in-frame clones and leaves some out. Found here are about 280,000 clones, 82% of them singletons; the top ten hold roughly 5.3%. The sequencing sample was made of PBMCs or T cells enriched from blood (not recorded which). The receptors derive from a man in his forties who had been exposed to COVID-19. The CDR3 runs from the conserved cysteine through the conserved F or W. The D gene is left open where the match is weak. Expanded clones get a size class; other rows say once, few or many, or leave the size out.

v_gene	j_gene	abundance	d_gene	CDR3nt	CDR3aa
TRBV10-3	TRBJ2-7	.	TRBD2	TGTGCCATCCAGTTAACTAGCGGGAGCGAGCAGTACTTC	CAIQLTSGSEQYF
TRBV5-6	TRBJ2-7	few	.	TGTGCCAGCAGCTTACAGGGTTTTTCCTACGAGCAGTACTTC	CASSLQGFSYEQYF
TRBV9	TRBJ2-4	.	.	TGTGCCAGCAGCGCCGGGAGAGAAAACATTCAGTACTTC	CASSAGRENIQYF
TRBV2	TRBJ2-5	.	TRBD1	TGTGCCAGCATACAGGGGGCCCAAGAGACCCAGTACTTC	CASIQGAQETQYF
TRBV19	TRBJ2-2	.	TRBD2	TGTGCCAGTAGTATATCGGTAGTACTAGCGGGTTCGGGGGAGCTGTTTTTT	CASSISVVLAGSGELFF
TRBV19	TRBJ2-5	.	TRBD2	TGTGCCAGTAGTATGGGCGGGAGTGTAGGGGAGACCCAGTACTTC	CASSMGGSVGETQYF
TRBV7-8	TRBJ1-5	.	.	TGTGCCAGCAGCTTAGCCCCGTATGGGGCCAATCAGCCCCAGCATTTT	CASSLAPYGANQPQHF
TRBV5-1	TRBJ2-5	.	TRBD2	TGCGCCAGCAGCTTGAACGGGAGGGCCTCTACGGAGACCCAGTACTTC	CASSLNGRASTETQYF
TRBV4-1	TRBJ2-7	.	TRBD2	TGCGCCAGCAGCCAAGACAACCGGCGAGCGGGAGGACGCGAGCAGTACTTC	CASSQDNRRAGGREQYF
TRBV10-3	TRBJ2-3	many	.	TGTGCCATCATGGGGGGATCAGATACGCAGTATTTT	CAIMGGSDTQYF
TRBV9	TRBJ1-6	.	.	TGTGCCAGCAGCGTTGCAGGTGGGAGTAATTCACCCCTCCACTTT	CASSVAGGSNSPLHF
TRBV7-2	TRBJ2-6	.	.	TGTGCCAGCAGCTTACGCAGGGCTGGGGCCAACGTCCTGACTTTC	CASSLRRAGANVLTF
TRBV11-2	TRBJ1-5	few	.	TGTGCCAGCAGCTTAGATCGGGGAGGAGGACAGCCCCAGCATTTT	CASSLDRGGGQPQHF
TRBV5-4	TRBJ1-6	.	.	TGTGCCAGCAGCTTGGAAGGGGCATATAATTCACCCCTCCACTTT	CASSLEGAYNSPLHF
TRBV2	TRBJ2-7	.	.	TGTGCCAGCTTAGGAGCCTTAATCATCACCTACGAGCAGTACTTC	CASLGALIITYEQYF
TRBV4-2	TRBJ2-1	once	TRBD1	TGTGCCAGCAGCCAAGTTGGGACAGGGCCGAATGAGCAGTTCTTC	CASSQVGTGPNEQFF
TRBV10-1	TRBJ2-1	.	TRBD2	TGCGCCAGCGGGGCGGGAGACCTAAATGAGCAGTTCTTC	CASGAGDLNEQFF
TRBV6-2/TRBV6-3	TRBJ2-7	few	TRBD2	TGTGCCAGCAGCCTTAGCGGGAGAAACTACGAGCAGTACTTC	CASSLSGRNYEQYF
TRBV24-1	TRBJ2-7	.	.	TGTGCCACCACTATGGACAGTCCCTCCTACGAGCAGTACTTC	CATTMDSPSYEQYF
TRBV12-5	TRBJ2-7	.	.	TGTGCTAGTGGGGGACAAGTCCCGTTTGAGCAGTACTTC	CASGGQVPFEQYF
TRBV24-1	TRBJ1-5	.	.	TGTGCCACCCAGGACAGATATAGCAATCAGCCCCAGCATTTT	CATQDRYSNQPQHF
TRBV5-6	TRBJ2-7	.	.	TGTGCCAGCAGCTTGGGACAGATTCCCGAGCAGTACTTC	CASSLGQIPEQYF
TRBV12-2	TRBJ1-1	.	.	TGTGCAAGTCGACCCCGACAGAGGAACATGAACACTGAAGCTTTCTTT	CASRPRQRNMNTEAFF
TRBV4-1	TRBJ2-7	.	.	TGCGCCAGCAGCCAAGTGGTGGGGTCCAGGGATCACGAGCAGTACTTC	CASSQVVGSRDHEQYF
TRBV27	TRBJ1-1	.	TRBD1	TGTGCCAGCAGTACCTCAGTTACAGGGGGAGGTGAAGCTTTCTTT	CASSTSVTGGGEAFF
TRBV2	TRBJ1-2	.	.	TGTGCCAGCAGTAAAACAGAGAACTATGGCTACACCTTC	CASSKTENYGYTF
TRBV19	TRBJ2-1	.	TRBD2	TGTGCCAGTAGTATTATCGGACTAGCGAGGGACGGGGAGCAGTTCTTC	CASSIIGLARDGEQFF
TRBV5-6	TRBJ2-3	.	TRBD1	TGTGCCAGTTTTCCAGGGGGCGGGGATACGCAGTATTTT	CASFPGGGDTQYF
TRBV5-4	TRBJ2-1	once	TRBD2	TGTGCCAGCAGCTTAAAAGCGGGAGGTTACAATGAGCAGTTCTTC	CASSLKAGGYNEQFF
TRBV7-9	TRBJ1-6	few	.	TGTGCCAGCAGCATTGGAGGCTCCTATAATTCACCCCTCCACTTT	CASSIGGSYNSPLHF
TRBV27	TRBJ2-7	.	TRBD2	TGTGCCAGCAGCCTCGGGACTACCCTTTCCTACGAGCAGTACTTC	CASSLGTTLSYEQYF
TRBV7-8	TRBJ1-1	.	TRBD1	TGTGCCAGCAGCTGGGACAGGCGTAATGAAGCTTTCTTT	CASSWDRRNEAFF
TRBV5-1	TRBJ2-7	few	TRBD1	TGCGCCAGCAGCTTGGATGGGACAGGGTACTACGAGCAGTACTTC	CASSLDGTGYYEQYF
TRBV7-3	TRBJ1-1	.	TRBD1	TGTGCCAGCAGCTCCGGACAGGCGAACACTGAAGCTTTCTTT	CASSSGQANTEAFF
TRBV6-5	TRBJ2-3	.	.	TGTGCCAGCAGTCCCCCCGCGGCCACAGATACGCAGTATTTT	CASSPPAATDTQYF
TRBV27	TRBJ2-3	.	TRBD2	TGTGCCAGCAGACCCCTAGCGGCCAGCACAGATACGCAGTATTTT	CASRPLAASTDTQYF
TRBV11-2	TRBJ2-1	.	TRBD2	TGTGCCAGCAGCTTAGGTGGGAGGGCCTGGCGGTTCTTC	CASSLGGRAWRFF
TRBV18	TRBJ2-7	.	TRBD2	TGTGCCAGCGGTCCTACCACGGGACTAGCGGGCCCCGAGCAGTACTTC	CASGPTTGLAGPEQYF
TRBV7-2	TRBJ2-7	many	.	TGTGCCAGCAGCTTCGGACAGAGAGCCTACGAGCAGTACTTC	CASSFGQRAYEQYF